This record covers a single T cell receptor (beta chain). The data belong to a study of blood T cell repertoires in COVID-19. Method: immunoSEQ multiplex PCR; TCRdb's copy keeps in-frame clones and lacks some. The data contain a few hundred thousand clones, over 75% of them seen just once; the ten biggest clones take up 0.95% to 1.1%. Per the germline V gene, CDR1 is SGHRS and CDR2 is YFSETQ. V lost 5 bases and J lost 1, with 10 bases in between. The CDR3 has 13 residues. The specimen was PBMCs or T cells enriched from blood (not recorded which). This chain uses TRBV5-1 with TRBJ2-7; D is possibly TRBD1 (6 bases). The sequence came from a man between 18 and 29 years old who had recovered from COVID-19. CDR3 region: CASRSTGSYEQYF. The CDR3 nucleotides read TGCGCCAGCAGGTCGACAGGTTCCTACGAGCAGTACTTC.